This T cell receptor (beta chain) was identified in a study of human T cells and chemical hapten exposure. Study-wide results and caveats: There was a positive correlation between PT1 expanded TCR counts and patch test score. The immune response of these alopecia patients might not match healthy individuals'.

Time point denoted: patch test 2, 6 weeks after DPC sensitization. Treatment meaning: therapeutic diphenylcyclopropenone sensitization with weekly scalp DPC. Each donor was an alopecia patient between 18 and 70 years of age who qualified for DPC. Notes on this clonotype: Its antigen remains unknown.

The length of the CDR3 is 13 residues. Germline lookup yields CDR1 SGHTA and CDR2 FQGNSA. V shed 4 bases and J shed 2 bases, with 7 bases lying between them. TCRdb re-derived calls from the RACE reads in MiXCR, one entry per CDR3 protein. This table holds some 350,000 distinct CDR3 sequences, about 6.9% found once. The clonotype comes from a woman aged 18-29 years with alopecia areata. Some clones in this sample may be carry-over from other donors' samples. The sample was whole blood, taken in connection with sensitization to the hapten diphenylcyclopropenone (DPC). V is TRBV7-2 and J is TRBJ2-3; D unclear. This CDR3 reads CASSSYFTDTQYF. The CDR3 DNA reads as TGTGCCAGCAGCTCCTACTTCACAGATACGCAGTATTTT.